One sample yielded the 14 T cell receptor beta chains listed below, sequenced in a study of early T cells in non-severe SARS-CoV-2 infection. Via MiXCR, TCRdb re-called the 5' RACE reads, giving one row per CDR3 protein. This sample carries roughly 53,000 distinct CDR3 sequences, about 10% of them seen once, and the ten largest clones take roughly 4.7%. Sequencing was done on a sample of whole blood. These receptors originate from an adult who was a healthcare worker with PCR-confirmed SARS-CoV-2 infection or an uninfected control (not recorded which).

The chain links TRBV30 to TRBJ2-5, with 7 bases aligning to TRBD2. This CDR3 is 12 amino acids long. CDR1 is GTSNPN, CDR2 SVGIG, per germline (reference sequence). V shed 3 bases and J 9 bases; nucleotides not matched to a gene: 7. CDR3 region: CAWSLPAGAQYF. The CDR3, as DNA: TGTGCCTGGAGCCTACCCGCGGGGGCCCAGTACTTC.

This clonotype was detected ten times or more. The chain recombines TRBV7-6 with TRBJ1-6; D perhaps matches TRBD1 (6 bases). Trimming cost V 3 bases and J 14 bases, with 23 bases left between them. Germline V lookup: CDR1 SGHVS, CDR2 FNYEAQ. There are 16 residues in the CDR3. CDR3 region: CASSFGTRGWVVSLHF. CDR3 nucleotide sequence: TGTGCCAGCAGCTTCGGGACAAGGGGTTGGGTTGTATCCCTCCACTTT. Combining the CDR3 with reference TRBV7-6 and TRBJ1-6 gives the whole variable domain GAGVSQSPRYKVTKRGQDVALRCDPISGHVSLYWYRQALGQGPEFLTYFNYEAQQDKSGLPNDRFSAERPEGSISTLTIQRTEQRDSAMYRCASSFGTRGWVVSLHFGNGTRLTVT.

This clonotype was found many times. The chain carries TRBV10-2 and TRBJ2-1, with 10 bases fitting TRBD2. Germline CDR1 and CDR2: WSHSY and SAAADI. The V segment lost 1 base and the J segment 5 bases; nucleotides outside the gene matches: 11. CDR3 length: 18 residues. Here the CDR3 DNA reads TGCGCCAGCAGTGAGTTGGCGCTAGCGGGGGTTTCCGACAATGAGCAGTTCTTC. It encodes CASSELALAGVSDNEQFF.

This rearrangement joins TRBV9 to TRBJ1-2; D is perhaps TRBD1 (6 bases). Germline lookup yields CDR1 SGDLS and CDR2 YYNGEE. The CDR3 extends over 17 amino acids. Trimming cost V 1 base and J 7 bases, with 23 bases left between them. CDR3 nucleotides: TGTGCCAGCAGCGTATTTCCCCCTGTAGGGGGTATGGCTGGCTACACCTTC. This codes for CASSVFPPVGGMAGYTF.

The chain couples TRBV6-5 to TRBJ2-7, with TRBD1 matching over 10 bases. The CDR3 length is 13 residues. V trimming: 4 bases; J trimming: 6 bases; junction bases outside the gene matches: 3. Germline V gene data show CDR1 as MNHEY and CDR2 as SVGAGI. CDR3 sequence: CASSWTGGSEQYF. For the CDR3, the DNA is TGTGCCAGCAGTTGGACAGGGGGAAGCGAGCAGTACTTC.

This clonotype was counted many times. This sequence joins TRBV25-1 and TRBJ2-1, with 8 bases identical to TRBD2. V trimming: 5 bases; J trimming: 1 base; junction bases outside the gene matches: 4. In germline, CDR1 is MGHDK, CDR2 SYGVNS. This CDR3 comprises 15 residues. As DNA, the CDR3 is TGTGCCAGCAGTCCTGCGGGGGGTTCCTACAATGAGCAGTTCTTC. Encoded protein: CASSPAGGSYNEQFF.

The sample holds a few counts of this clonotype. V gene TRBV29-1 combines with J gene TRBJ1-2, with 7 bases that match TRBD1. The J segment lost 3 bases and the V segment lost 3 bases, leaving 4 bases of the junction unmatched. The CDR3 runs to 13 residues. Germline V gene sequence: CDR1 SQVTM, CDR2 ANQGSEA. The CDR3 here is CSVERGHDYGYTF. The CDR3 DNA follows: TGCAGCGTTGAGAGGGGGCATGACTATGGCTACACCTTC.

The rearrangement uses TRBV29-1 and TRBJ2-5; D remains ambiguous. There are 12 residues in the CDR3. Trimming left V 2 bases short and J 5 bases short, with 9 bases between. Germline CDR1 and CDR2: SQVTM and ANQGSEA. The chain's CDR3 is CSVELNGETQYF. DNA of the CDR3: TGCAGCGTTGAACTTAATGGGGAGACCCAGTACTTC.

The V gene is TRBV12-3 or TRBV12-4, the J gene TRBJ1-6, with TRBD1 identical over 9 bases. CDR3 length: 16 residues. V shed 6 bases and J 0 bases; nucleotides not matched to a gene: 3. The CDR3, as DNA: TGTGCCAGCAGGGACAGGGGCCGCTCCTATAATTCACCCCTCCACTTT. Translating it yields CASRDRGRSYNSPLHF.

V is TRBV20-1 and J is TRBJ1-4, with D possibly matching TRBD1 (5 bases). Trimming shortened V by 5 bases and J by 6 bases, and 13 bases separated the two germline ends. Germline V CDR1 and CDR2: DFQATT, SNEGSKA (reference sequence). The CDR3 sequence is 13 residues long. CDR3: CSAPRDVDEKLFF. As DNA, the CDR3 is TGCAGTGCTCCCAGGGATGTGGATGAAAAACTGTTTTTT.

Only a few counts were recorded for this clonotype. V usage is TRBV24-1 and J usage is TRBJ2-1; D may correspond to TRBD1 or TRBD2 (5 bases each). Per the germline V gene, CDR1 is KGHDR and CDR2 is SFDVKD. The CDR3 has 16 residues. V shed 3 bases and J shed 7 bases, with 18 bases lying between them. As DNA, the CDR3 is TGTGCCACCAGTGATGTTGGGGCATCGAGGGGAAATGAGCAGTTCTTC. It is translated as CATSDVGASRGNEQFF.

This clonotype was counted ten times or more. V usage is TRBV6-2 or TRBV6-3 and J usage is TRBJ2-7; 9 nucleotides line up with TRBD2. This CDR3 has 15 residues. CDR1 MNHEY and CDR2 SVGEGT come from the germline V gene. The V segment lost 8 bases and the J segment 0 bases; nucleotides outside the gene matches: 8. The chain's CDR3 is CASGDLAGVSYEQYF. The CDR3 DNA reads TGTGCCAGCGGCGACTTAGCGGGAGTCTCCTACGAGCAGTACTTC.

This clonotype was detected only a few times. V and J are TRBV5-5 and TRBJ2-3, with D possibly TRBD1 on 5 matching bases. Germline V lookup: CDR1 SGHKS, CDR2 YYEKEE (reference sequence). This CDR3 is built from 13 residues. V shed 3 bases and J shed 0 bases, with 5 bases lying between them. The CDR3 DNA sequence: TGTGCCAGCAGCTGGACAAGCACAGATACGCAGTATTTT. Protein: CASSWTSTDTQYF.

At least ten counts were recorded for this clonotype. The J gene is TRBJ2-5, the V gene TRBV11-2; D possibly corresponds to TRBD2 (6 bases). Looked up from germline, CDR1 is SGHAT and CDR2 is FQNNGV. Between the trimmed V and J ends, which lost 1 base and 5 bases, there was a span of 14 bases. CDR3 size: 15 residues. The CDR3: CASSLGRGRMETQYF. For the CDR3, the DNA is TGTGCCAGCAGCTTAGGTCGGGGGAGGATGGAGACCCAGTACTTC. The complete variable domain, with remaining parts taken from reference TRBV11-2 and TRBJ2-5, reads EAGVAQSPRYKIIEKRQSVAFWCNPISGHATLYWYQQILGQGPKLLIQFQNNGVVDDSQLPKDRFSAERLKGVDSTLKIQPAKLEDSAVYLCASSLGRGRMETQYFGPGTRLLVL.